This T cell receptor (beta chain) was profiled in a study of T cell repertoires in cytomegalovirus infection. Study details: A matching HLA type, together with CMV infection, was signaled by public TCR beta signatures. Study results and limitations: In two of eight donors, the top clonotype was HLA-C-restricted CMV-specific. Based on cumulative public TCR beta family frequency, carriers of CMV plus the relevant HLA were identified.

This clonotype was seen repeatedly, ten times or more. What it recognizes is unknown. TCRdb called the reads again in MiXCR, with one record for every CDR3 protein. The table has about 530,000 distinct CDR3 sequences, more than 20% seen once. This clonotype originated in a human donor in good health (CMV status not recorded). Some clones in this sample may be carry-over from other donors' samples. The specimen sequenced was PBMCs.

The CDR3 region has the DNA TGTGCCAGCAGCTTCCTCGGACAGACCGTTAGAAGCACAGATACGCAGTATTTT. As protein: CASSFLGQTVRSTDTQYF. The gene calls are TRBV7-2 and TRBJ2-3; D is possibly TRBD1 (6 bases). V was trimmed by 3 bases and J by 0 bases, leaving 19 bases between them. Germline CDR1 and CDR2: SGHTA and FQGNSA. The CDR3 is 18 residues long.